The text below deals with one T cell receptor beta chain. Germline V gene sequence: CDR1 MGHRA, CDR2 YSYEKL. V shed 5 bases and J 1 base; nucleotides not matched to a gene: 6. CDR3 size: 16 residues. This record comes from a study of technical replicates of blood from a handful of donors. Repertoires were generated with immunoSEQ multiplex PCR, while TCRdb's copy carries only in-frame clones and drops some. Of under 80,000 clones listed, almost 98% are singletons. The source of this sequence is a human donor in good health. J is TRBJ1-1 and V is TRBV4-1; TRBD1 aligns across 11 bases. The sequenced sample was T cells isolated from PBMCs. CDR3 residues: CASSGWGTGGNTEAFF. The DNA for the CDR3 is TGCGCCAGCAGCGGCTGGGGGACAGGGGGGAACACTGAAGCTTTCTTT.